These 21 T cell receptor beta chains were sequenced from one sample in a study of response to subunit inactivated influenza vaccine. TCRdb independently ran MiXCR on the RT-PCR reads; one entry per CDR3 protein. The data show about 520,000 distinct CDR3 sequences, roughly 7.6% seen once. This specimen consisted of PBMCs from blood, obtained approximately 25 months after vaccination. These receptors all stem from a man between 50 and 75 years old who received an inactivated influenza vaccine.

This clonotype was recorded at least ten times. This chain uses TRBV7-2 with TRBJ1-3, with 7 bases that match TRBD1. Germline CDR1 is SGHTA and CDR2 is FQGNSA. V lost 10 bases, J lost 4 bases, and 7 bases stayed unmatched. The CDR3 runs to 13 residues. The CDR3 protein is CATAGGGGNTIYF. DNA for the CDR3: TGTGCCACCGCTGGAGGGGGCGGAAACACCATATATTTT.

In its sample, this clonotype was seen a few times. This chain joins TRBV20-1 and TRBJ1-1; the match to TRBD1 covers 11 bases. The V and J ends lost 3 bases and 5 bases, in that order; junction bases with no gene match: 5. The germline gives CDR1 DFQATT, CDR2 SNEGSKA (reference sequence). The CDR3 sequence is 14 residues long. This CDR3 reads CSASRDRGRTEAFF. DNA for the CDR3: TGCAGTGCTAGTCGGGACAGGGGGAGGACTGAAGCTTTCTTT.

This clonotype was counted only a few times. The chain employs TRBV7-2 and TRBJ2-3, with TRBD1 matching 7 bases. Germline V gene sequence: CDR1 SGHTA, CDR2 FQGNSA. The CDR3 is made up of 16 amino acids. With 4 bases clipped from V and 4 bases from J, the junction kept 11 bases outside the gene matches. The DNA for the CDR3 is TGTGCCAGCAGCTCCGTTGTCAGGGGGTTGGCAGATACGCAGTATTTT. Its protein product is CASSSVVRGLADTQYF.

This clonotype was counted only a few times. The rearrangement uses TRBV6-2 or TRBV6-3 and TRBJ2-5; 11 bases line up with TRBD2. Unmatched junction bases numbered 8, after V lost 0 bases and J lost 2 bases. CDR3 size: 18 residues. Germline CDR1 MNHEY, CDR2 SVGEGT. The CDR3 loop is CASSYSIPSGGKQETQYF. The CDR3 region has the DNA TGTGCCAGCAGTTACTCGATACCTAGCGGGGGGAAACAAGAGACCCAGTACTTC.

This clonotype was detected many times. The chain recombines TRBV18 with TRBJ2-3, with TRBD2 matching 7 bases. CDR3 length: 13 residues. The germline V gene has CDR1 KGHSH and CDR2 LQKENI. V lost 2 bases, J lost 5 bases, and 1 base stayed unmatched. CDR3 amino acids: CASSPTGGDTQYF. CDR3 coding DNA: TGTGCCAGCTCACCAACGGGGGGAGATACGCAGTATTTT.

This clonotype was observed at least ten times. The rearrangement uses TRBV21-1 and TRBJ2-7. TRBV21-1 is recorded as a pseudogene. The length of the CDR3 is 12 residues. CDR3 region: CASSRVGCEQYF. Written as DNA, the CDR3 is TGTGCCAGCAGCCGAGTGGGGTGCGAGCAGTACTTC.

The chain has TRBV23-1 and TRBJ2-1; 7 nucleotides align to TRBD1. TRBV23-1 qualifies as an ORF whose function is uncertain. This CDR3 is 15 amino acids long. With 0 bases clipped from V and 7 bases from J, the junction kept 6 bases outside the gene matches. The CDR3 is CASSQSDRAENEQFF. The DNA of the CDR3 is TGCGCCAGCAGTCAATCCGACAGGGCGGAAAATGAGCAGTTCTTC.

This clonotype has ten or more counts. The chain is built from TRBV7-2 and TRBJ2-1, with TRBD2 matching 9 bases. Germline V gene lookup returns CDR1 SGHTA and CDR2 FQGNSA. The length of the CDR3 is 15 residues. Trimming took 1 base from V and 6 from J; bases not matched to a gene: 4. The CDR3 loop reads CASSLVAGGPNEQFF. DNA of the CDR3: TGTGCCAGCAGCTTAGTGGCGGGAGGGCCCAATGAGCAGTTCTTC.

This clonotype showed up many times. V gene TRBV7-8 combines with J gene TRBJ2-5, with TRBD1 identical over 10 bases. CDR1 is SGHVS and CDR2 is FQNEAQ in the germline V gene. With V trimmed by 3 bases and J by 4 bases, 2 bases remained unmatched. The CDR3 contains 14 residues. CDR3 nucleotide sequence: TGTGCCAGCAGCTTGGACAGGGGGGGAGAGACCCAGTACTTC. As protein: CASSLDRGGETQYF. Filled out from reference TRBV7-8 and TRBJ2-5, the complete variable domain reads GAGVSQSPRYKVAKRGQDVALRCDPISGHVSLFWYQQALGQGPEFLTYFQNEAQLDKSGLPSDRFFAERPEGSVSTLKIQRTQQEDSAVYLCASSLDRGGETQYFGPGTRLLVL.

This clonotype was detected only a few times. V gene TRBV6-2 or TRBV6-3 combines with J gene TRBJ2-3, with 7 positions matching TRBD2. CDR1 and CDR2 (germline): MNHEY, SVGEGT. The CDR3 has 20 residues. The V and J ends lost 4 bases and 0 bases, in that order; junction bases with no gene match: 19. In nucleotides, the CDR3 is TGTGCCAGCAGTTCCTCGTGGGGGTCAACTAGCGTGGCTAGCACAGATACGCAGTATTTT. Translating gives CASSSSWGSTSVASTDTQYF.

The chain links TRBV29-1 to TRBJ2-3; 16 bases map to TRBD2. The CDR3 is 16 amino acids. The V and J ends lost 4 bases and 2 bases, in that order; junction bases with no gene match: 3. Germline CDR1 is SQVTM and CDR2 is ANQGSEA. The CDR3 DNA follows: TGCAGCGTTGGGGGACTAGCGGGAGGGTCCACAGATACGCAGTATTTT. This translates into CSVGGLAGGSTDTQYF.

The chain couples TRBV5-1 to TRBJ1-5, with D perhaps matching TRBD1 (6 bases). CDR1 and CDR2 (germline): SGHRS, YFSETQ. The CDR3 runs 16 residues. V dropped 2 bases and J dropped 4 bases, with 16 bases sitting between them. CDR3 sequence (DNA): TGCGCCAGCAGCTTAAACCGGACAGAGTTGAATCAGCCCCAGCATTTT. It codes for CASSLNRTELNQPQHF.

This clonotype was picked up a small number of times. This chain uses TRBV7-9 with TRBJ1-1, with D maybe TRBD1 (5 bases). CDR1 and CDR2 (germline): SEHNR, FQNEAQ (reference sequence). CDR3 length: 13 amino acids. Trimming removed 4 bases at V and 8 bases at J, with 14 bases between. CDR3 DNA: TGTGCCAGCAGCTCAATGGTCGGGGGAGAAGCTTTCTTT. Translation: CASSSMVGGEAFF.

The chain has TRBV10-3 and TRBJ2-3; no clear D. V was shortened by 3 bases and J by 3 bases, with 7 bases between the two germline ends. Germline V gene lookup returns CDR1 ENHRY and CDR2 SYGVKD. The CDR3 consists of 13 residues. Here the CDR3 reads CAISEVGTDTQYF. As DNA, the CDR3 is TGTGCCATCAGTGAAGTGGGTACAGATACGCAGTATTTT.

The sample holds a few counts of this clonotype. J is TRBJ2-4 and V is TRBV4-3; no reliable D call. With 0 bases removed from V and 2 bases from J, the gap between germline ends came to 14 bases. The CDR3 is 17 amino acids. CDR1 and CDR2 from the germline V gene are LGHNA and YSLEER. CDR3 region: CASSQDPTVHSKNIQYF. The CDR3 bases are TGCGCCAGCAGCCAAGATCCTACGGTCCACTCCAAAAACATTCAGTACTTC.

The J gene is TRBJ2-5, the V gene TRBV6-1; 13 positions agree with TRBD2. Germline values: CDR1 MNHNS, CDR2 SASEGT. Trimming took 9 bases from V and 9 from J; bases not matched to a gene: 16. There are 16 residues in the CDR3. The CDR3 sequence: CASSYGTSGDRDSQYF. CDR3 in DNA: TGTGCCAGTTCCTATGGGACTAGCGGGGACCGTGATTCCCAGTACTTC.

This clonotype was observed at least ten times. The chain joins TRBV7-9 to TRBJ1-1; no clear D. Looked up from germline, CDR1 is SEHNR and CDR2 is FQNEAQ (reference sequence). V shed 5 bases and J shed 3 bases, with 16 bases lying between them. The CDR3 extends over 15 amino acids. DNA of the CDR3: TGTGCCAGCAGCCCCAGAGGCTATCGGGACACTGAAGCTTTCTTT. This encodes CASSPRGYRDTEAFF.

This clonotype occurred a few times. The CDR3 DNA follows: TGCGCCAGCAGCTTGGCGGAACCCAATTCACCCCTCCACTTT. Protein: CASSLAEPNSPLHF. The genes are TRBV5-1 and TRBJ1-6, with D unclear. The CDR3 is 14 amino acids. The germline V gene has CDR1 SGHRS and CDR2 YFSETQ. The V end lost 0 bases, the J end lost 7 bases, and 8 bases lay between the germline ends.

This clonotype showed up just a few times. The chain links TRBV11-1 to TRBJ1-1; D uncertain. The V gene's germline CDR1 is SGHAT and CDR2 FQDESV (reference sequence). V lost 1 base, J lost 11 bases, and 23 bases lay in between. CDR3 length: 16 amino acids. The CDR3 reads CASSLGPWTVLNSAFF. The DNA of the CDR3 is TGTGCCAGCAGCTTAGGCCCTTGGACGGTGTTGAACTCGGCTTTCTTT. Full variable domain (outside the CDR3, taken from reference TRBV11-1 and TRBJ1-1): EAEVAQSPRYKITEKSQAVAFWCDPISGHATLYWYRQILGQGPELLVQFQDESVVDDSQLPKDRFSAERLKGVDSTLKIQPAELGDSAMYLCASSLGPWTVLNSAFFGQGTRLTVV.

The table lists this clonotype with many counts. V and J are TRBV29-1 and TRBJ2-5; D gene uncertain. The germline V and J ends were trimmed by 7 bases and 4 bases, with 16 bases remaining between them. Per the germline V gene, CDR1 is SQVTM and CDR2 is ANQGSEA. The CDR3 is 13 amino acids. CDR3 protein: CSARTPRVETQYF. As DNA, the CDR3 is TGCAGCGCTCGGACCCCTCGGGTAGAGACCCAGTACTTC.

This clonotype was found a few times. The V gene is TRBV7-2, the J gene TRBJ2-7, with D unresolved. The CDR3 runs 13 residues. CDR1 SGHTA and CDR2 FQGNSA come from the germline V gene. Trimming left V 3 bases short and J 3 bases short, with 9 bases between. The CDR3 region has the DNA TGTGCCAGCAGCTTCGGTCCCAACTACGAGCAGTACTTC. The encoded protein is CASSFGPNYEQYF.